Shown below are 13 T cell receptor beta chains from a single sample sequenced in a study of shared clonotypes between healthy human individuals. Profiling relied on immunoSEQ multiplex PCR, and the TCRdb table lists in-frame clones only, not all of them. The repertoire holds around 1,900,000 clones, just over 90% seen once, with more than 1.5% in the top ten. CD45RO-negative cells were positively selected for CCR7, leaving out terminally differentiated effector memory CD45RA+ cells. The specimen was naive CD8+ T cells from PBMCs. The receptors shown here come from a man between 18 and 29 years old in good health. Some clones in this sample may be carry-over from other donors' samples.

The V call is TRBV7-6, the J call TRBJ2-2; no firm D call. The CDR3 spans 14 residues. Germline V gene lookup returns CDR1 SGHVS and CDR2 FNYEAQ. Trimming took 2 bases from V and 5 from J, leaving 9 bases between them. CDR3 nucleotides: TGTGCCAGCAGCTTAACCAGCTCGACCGGGGAGCTGTTTTTT. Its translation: CASSLTSSTGELFF.

Here the CDR3 reads CASSGPHTSYEQYF. As DNA, the CDR3 is TGTGCCAGCAGTGGGCCACATACTTCCTACGAGCAGTACTTC. The chain employs TRBV2 and TRBJ2-7; D remains ambiguous. The CDR3 extends over 14 amino acids. Trimming cost V 4 bases and J 1 base, with 11 bases left between them. CDR1 SNHLY and CDR2 FYNNEI come from the germline V gene.

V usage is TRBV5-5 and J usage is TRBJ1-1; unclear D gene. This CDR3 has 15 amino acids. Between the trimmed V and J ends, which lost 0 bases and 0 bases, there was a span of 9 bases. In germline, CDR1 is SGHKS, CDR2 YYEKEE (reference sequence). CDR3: CASSLAALVNTEAFF. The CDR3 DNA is TGTGCCAGCAGCTTGGCAGCCCTGGTGAACACTGAAGCTTTCTTT.

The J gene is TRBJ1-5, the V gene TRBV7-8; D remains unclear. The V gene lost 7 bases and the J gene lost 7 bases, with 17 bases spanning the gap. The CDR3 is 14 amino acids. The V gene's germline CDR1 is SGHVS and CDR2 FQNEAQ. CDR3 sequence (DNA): TGTGCCAGCACCCAGGAGGCCTTGGGGCAGCCCCAGCATTTT. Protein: CASTQEALGQPQHF.

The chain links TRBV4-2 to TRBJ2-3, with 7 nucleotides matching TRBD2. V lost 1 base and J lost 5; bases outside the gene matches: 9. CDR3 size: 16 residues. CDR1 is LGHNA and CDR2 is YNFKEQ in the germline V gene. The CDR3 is CASSQGGSGRGDTQYF. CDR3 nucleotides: TGTGCCAGCAGCCAAGGCGGGAGTGGGCGTGGAGATACGCAGTATTTT.

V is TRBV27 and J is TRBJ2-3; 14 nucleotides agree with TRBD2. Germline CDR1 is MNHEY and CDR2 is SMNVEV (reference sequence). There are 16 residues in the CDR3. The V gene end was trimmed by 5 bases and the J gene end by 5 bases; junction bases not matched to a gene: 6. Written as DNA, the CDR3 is TGTGCCAGCAGTGGGGGACTAGCGGGAGCGGAAGATACGCAGTATTTT. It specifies CASSGGLAGAEDTQYF.

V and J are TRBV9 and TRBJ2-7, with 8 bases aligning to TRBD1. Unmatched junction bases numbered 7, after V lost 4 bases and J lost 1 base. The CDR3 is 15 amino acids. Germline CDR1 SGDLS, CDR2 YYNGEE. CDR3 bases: TGTGCCAGCAGCCCAGGGGACAGGCTTTCCTACGAGCAGTACTTC. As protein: CASSPGDRLSYEQYF.

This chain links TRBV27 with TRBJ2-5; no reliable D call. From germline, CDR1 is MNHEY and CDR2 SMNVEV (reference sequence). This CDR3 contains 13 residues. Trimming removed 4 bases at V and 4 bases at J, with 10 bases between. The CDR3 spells CASSSTPRETQYF. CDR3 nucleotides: TGTGCCAGCAGTTCAACCCCTAGAGAGACCCAGTACTTC.

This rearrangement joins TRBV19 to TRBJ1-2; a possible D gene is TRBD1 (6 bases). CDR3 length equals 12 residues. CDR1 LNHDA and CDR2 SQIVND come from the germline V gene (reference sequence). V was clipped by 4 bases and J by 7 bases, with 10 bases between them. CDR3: CASSTGTFGYTF. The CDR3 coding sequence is TGTGCCAGTAGTACGGGGACATTTGGCTACACCTTC.

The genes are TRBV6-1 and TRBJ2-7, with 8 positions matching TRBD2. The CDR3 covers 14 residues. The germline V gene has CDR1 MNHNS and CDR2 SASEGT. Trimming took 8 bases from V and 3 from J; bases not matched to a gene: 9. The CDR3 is CASSGGGPDYEQYF. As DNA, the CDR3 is TGTGCCAGCTCGGGGGGGGGACCAGACTACGAGCAGTACTTC.

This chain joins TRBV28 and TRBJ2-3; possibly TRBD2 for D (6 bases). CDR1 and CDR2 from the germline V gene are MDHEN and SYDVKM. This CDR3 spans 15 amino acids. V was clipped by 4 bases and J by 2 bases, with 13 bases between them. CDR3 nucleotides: TGTGCCAGCAGTTCGCCCTGGACTAACACAGATACGCAGTATTTT. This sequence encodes CASSSPWTNTDTQYF.

The CDR3 is CASSPRDIHNEKLFF. CDR3 coding DNA: TGTGCCAGCAGCCCAAGGGACATCCATAATGAAAAACTGTTTTTT. The V gene is TRBV11-2, the J gene TRBJ1-4, with a possible D match to TRBD1 (6 bases). The CDR3 covers 15 residues. Germline CDR1 and CDR2: SGHAT and FQNNGV. With 5 bases removed from V and 4 bases from J, the gap between germline ends came to 14 bases.

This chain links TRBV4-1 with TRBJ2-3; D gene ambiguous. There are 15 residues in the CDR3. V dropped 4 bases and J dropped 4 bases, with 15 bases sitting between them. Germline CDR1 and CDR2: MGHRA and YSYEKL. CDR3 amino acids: CASSPRPSGPDTQYF. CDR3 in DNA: TGCGCCAGCAGCCCTAGACCGTCAGGCCCAGATACGCAGTATTTT.